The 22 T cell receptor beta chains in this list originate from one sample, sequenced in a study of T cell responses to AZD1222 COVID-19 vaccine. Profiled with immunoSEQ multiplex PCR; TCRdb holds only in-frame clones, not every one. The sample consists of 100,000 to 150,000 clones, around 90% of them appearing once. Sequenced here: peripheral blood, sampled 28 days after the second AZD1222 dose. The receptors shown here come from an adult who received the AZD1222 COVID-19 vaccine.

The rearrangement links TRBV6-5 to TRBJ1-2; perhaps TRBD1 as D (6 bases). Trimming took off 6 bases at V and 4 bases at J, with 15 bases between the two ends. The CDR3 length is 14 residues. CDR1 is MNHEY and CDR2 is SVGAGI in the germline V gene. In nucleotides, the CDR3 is TGTGCCAGCAGCTTACATCTACAGGGCTATGGCTACACCTTC. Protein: CASSLHLQGYGYTF.

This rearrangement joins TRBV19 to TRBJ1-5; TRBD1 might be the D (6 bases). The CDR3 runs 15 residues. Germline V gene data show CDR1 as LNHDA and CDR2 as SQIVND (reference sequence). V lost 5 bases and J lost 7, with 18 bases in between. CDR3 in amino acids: CASSLKEGGQQPQHF. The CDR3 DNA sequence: TGTGCCAGTAGTCTCAAGGAAGGGGGGCAACAGCCCCAGCATTTT.

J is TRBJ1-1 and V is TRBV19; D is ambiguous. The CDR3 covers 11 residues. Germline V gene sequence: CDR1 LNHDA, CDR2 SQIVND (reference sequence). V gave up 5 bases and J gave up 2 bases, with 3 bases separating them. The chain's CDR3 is CASSGNTEAFF. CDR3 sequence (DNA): TGTGCCAGTAGTGGAAACACTGAAGCTTTCTTT.

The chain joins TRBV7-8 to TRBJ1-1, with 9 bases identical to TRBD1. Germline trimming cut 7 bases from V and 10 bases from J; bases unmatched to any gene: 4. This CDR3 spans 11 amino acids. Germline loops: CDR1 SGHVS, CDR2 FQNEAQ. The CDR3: CASNRDRVAFF. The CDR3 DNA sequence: TGTGCCAGCAACCGGGACAGGGTAGCTTTCTTT. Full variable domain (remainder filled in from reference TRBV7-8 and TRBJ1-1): GAGVSQSPRYKVAKRGQDVALRCDPISGHVSLFWYQQALGQGPEFLTYFQNEAQLDKSGLPSDRFFAERPEGSVSTLKIQRTQQEDSAVYLCASNRDRVAFFGQGTRLTVV.

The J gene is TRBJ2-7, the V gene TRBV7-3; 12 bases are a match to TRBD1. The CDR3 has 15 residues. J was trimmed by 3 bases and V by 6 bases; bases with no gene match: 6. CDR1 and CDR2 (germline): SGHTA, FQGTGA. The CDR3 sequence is CASSYGTGGLYEQYF. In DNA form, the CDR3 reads TGTGCCAGCAGTTATGGGACAGGGGGCCTCTACGAGCAGTACTTC.

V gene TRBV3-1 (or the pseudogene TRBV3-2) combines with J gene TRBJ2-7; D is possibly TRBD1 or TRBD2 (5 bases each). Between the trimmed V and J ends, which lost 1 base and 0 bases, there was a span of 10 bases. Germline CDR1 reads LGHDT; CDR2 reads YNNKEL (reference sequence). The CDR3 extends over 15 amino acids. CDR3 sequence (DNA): TGTGCCAGCAGCCAAGGGGACGCGCGCTCCTACGAGCAGTACTTC. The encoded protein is CASSQGDARSYEQYF.

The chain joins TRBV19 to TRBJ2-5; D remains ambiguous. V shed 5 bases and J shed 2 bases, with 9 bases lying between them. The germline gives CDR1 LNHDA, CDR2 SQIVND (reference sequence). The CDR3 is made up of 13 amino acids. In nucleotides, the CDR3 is TGTGCCAGTAGTTCTCCCGGACAAGAGACCCAGTACTTC. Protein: CASSSPGQETQYF.

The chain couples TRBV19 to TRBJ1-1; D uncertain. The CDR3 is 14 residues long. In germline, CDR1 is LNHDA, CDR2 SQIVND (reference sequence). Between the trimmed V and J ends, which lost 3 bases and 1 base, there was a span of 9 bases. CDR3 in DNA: TGTGCCAGTAGTATTTGGACTGAGAACACTGAAGCTTTCTTT. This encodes CASSIWTENTEAFF. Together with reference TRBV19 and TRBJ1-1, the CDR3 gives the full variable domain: DGGITQSPKYLFRKEGQNVTLSCEQNLNHDAMYWYRQDPGQGLRLIYYSQIVNDFQKGDIAEGYSVSREKKESFPLTVTSAQKNPTAFYLCASSIWTENTEAFFGQGTRLTVV.

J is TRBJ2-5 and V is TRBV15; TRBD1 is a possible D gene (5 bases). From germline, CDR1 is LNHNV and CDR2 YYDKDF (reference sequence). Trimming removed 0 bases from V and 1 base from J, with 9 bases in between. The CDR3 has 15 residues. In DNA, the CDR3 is TGTGCCACCAGCAGAGATCAAGGGGCCCAAGAGACCCAGTACTTC. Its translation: CATSRDQGAQETQYF.

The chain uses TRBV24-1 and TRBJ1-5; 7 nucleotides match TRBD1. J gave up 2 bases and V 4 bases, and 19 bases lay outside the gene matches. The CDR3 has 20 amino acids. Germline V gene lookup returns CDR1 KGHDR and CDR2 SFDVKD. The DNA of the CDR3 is TGTGCCACCAGTGACCTCTTGTGGACAGGCCCGGATAGTCGCAATCAGCCCCAGCATTTT. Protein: CATSDLLWTGPDSRNQPQHF.

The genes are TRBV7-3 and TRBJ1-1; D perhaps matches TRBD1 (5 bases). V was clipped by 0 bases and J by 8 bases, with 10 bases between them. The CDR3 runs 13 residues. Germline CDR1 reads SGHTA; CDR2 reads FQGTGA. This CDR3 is CASSLTNRQEAFF. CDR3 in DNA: TGTGCCAGCAGCTTAACGAACAGGCAAGAAGCTTTCTTT.

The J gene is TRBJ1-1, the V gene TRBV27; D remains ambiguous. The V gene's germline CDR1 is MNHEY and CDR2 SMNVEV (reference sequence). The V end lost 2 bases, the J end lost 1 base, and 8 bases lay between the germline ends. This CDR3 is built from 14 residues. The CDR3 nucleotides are TGTGCCAGCAGTTTAAGGTCAGGGAACACTGAAGCTTTCTTT. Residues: CASSLRSGNTEAFF.

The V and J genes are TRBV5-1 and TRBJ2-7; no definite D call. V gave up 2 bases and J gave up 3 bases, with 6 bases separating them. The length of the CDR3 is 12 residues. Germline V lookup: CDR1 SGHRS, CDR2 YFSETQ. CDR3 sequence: CASSFNLYEQYF. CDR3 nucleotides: TGCGCCAGCAGCTTTAATCTCTACGAGCAGTACTTC.

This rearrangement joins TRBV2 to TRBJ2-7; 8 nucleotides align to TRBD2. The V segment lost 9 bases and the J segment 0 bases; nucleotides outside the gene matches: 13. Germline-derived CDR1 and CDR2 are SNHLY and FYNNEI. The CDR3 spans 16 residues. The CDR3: CASAYSLAGSSYEQYF. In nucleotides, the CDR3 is TGTGCCAGTGCCTATTCGCTAGCGGGTAGCTCCTACGAGCAGTACTTC. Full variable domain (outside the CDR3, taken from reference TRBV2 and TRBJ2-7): EPEVTQTPSHQVTQMGQEVILRCVPISNHLYFYWYRQILGQKVEFLVSFYNNEISEKSEIFDDQFSVERPDGSNFTLKIRSTKLEDSAMYFCASAYSLAGSSYEQYFGPGTRLTVT.

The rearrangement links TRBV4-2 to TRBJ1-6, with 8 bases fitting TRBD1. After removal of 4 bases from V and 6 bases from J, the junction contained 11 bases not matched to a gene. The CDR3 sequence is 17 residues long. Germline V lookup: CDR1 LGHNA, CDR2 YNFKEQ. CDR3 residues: CASSLYLQGASNSPLHF. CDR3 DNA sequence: TGTGCCAGCAGCCTTTACTTGCAGGGGGCGAGTAATTCACCCCTCCACTTT.

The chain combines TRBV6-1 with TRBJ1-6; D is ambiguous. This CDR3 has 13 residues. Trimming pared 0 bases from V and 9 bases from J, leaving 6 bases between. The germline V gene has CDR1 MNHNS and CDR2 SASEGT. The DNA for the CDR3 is TGTGCCAGCAGTGAAGCGCGTGGTTCACCCCTCCACTTT. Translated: CASSEARGSPLHF.

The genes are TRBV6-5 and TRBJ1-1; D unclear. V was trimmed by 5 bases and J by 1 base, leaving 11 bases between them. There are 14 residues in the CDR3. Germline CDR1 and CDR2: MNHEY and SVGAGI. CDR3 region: CASSTGPPNTEAFF. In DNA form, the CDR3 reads TGTGCCAGCAGTACCGGGCCGCCGAACACTGAAGCTTTCTTT.

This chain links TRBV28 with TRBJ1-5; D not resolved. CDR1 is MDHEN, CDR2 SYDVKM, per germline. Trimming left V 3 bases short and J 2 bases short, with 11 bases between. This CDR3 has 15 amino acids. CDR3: CASSFSGRGNQPQHF. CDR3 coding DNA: TGTGCCAGCAGTTTTTCCGGGAGGGGCAATCAGCCCCAGCATTTT.

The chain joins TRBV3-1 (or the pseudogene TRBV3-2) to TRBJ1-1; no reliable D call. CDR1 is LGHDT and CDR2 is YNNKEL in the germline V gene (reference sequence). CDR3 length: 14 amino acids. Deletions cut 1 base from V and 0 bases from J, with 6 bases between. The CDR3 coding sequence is TGTGCCAGCAGCCAAGTCATGATGAACACTGAAGCTTTCTTT. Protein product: CASSQVMMNTEAFF.

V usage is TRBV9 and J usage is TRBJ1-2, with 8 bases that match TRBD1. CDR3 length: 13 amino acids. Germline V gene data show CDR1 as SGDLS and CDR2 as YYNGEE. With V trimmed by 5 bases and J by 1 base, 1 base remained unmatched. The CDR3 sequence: CASRDRDNYGYTF. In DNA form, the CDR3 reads TGTGCCAGCAGGGACAGGGATAACTATGGCTACACCTTC.

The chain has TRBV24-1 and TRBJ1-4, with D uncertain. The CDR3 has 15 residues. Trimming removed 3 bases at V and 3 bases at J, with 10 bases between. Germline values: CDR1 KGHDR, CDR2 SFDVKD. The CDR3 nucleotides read TGTGCCACCAGTGATGCGGACGGTTCTAATGAAAAACTGTTTTTT. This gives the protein CATSDADGSNEKLFF.

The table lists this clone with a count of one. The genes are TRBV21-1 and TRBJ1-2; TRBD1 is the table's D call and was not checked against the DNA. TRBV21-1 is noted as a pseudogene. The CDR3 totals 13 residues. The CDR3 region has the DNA TGTGCCAGCAGCAAAGGGGCAGGTAATGGCTACACCTTC. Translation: CASSKGAGNGYTF.